This is a list of T cell receptor beta chains from one sample in a study of STAT5B mutations in CD4+ large granular lymphocyte leukemia. TCRdb keeps only in-frame clones here, not all; method: immunoSEQ multiplex PCR. The sample carries approximately 32,000 clones, about two thirds recorded once. The source material was CD4+ T cells from blood buffy coats. The receptor source for this set is a human donor in good health. Each CDR3 is given with its conserved first and last residue. A D gene is named only where the DNA matches it firmly. Expanded clones get a size class; other rows say once, few or many, or leave the size out.

clone size: .
J gene: TRBJ2-1
D gene: .
V gene: TRBV2
CDR3 DNA: TGTGCCAGCATCATTCTGGGGGTATCCTACAATGAGCAGTTCTTC
CDR3 protein: CASIILGVSYNEQFF

clone size: .
J gene: TRBJ2-5
D gene: .
V gene: TRBV11-2
CDR3 DNA: TGTGCCAGCAGCCCCCTGGTTGGGGAGACCCAGTACTTC
CDR3 protein: CASSPLVGETQYF

clone size: few
J gene: TRBJ1-2
D gene: TRBD1
V gene: TRBV2
CDR3 DNA: TGTGCCAGCAGTTTTGACAGGGGAGTTGGCTACACCTTC
CDR3 protein: CASSFDRGVGYTF

clone size: .
J gene: TRBJ2-5
D gene: TRBD1
V gene: TRBV7-7
CDR3 DNA: TGTGCTAGCAGCACCGGGACAGGGGGAGAGACCCAGTACTTC
CDR3 protein: CASSTGTGGETQYF

clone size: .
J gene: TRBJ1-2
D gene: .
V gene: TRBV21-1
CDR3 DNA: TGTGCCAGCAGCAAAGTTCTCCAGAACTATGGCTACACCTTC
CDR3 protein: CASSKVLQNYGYTF

clone size: once
J gene: TRBJ2-3
D gene: .
V gene: TRBV7-2
CDR3 DNA: TGTGCCAGCAGCCCAATCACAGATACGCAGTATTTT
CDR3 protein: CASSPITDTQYF

clone size: .
J gene: TRBJ1-3
D gene: .
V gene: TRBV5-1
CDR3 DNA: TGCGCCAGCAGCTTGGGACAAACCCTCTCTGGAAACACCATATATTTT
CDR3 protein: CASSLGQTLSGNTIYF

clone size: .
J gene: TRBJ1-5
D gene: .
V gene: TRBV7-2
CDR3 DNA: TGTGCCAGCAGCTTACAAGGGGCCAGCAATCAGCCCCAGCATTTT
CDR3 protein: CASSLQGASNQPQHF

clone size: .
J gene: TRBJ2-4
D gene: TRBD2
V gene: TRBV10-3
CDR3 DNA: TGTGCCACCGGTCCTAGCGGGGGGCAGGAAAACATTCAGTACTTC
CDR3 protein: CATGPSGGQENIQYF

clone size: .
J gene: TRBJ1-2
D gene: .
V gene: TRBV5-1
CDR3 DNA: TGCGCCAGCAGCTTGGAGGGATATGGCTACACCTTC
CDR3 protein: CASSLEGYGYTF

clone size: .
J gene: TRBJ1-3
D gene: .
V gene: TRBV5-4
CDR3 DNA: TGTGCCAGCAGCTGGACGGGCCCCTCTGGAAACACCATATATTTT
CDR3 protein: CASSWTGPSGNTIYF

clone size: .
J gene: TRBJ1-4
D gene: .
V gene: TRBV5-1
CDR3 DNA: TGCGCCAGCAGCTTGGCGGGGTATAACGAAAAACTGTTTTTT
CDR3 protein: CASSLAGYNEKLFF

clone size: once
J gene: TRBJ2-7
D gene: .
V gene: TRBV20-1
CDR3 DNA: TGCAGTCCTTACGAGCAGTACTTC
CDR3 protein: CSPYEQYF

clone size: .
J gene: TRBJ1-5
D gene: TRBD1
V gene: TRBV4-1
CDR3 DNA: TGCGCCAGCAGCCCAGACAGGGGGCATGTGAACAATCAGCCCCAGCATTTT
CDR3 protein: CASSPDRGHVNNQPQHF

clone size: .
J gene: TRBJ1-1
D gene: .
V gene: TRBV6-4
CDR3 DNA: TGTGCCAGCAGCGTTGACTTACAGACTGAAGCTTTCTTT
CDR3 protein: CASSVDLQTEAFF

clone size: once
J gene: TRBJ2-7
D gene: .
V gene: TRBV7-2
CDR3 DNA: TGTGCCAGCAGCCTGACTCGGTCCTCCTACGAGCAGTACTTC
CDR3 protein: CASSLTRSSYEQYF

clone size: .
J gene: TRBJ2-3
D gene: TRBD2
V gene: TRBV4-2
CDR3 DNA: TGTGCCAGCAGCCACCGACTAGCGGGGGGCACAGATACGCAGTATTTT
CDR3 protein: CASSHRLAGGTDTQYF

clone size: few
J gene: TRBJ2-5
D gene: TRBD2
V gene: TRBV11-2
CDR3 DNA: TGTGCCAGCAGCTTAGGACTAGCGGGGGGCCTTCGAGAGACCCAGTACTTC
CDR3 protein: CASSLGLAGGLRETQYF

clone size: .
J gene: TRBJ2-6
D gene: .
V gene: TRBV9
CDR3 DNA: TGTGCCAGCAGCACCGCTGGGCCCTCTGGGGCCAACGTCCTGACTTTC
CDR3 protein: CASSTAGPSGANVLTF

clone size: .
J gene: TRBJ2-5
D gene: .
V gene: TRBV11-2
CDR3 DNA: TGTGCCAGCAGCTTCAGTGGGCGGGGCCAAGAGACCCAGTACTTC
CDR3 protein: CASSFSGRGQETQYF

clone size: .
J gene: TRBJ2-5
D gene: .
V gene: TRBV9
CDR3 DNA: TGTGCCAGCAGCGTAGGTTTAGCGAGTTTCCGAGAGACCCAGTACTTC
CDR3 protein: CASSVGLASFRETQYF

clone size: .
J gene: TRBJ1-5
D gene: .
V gene: TRBV2
CDR3 DNA: TGTGCCAGCAGTGTCTATAGCAATCAGCCCCAGCATTTT
CDR3 protein: CASSVYSNQPQHF

clone size: .
J gene: TRBJ2-3
D gene: .
V gene: TRBV7-2
CDR3 DNA: TGTGCCAGCAGCTTGGATCGGGGTAGCACAGATACGCAGTATTTT
CDR3 protein: CASSLDRGSTDTQYF

clone size: .
J gene: TRBJ1-6
D gene: .
V gene: TRBV30
CDR3 DNA: TGTGCCTGGAGTGAGGACTCGGCCGGGGTTTCACCCCTCCACTTT
CDR3 protein: CAWSEDSAGVSPLHF

clone size: .
J gene: TRBJ1-2
D gene: .
V gene: TRBV5-1
CDR3 DNA: TGCGCCAGCAGCTTGGAGCAGGGTTATAACTATGGCTACACCTTC
CDR3 protein: CASSLEQGYNYGYTF

clone size: .
J gene: TRBJ2-7
D gene: TRBD2
V gene: TRBV7-9
CDR3 DNA: TGTGCCAGCAGCATTAGCGGGGGGCACAACGAGCAGTACTTC
CDR3 protein: CASSISGGHNEQYF

clone size: .
J gene: TRBJ1-6
D gene: .
V gene: TRBV27
CDR3 DNA: TGTGCCAGCAGTCCGCGGACTGGAGGGGCTTCACCCCTCCACTTT
CDR3 protein: CASSPRTGGASPLHF

clone size: .
J gene: TRBJ2-4
D gene: TRBD2
V gene: TRBV7-2
CDR3 DNA: TGTGCCAGCAGCTCTCCGGGGGGAATTCAGTACTTC
CDR3 protein: CASSSPGGIQYF

clone size: .
J gene: TRBJ2-3
D gene: .
V gene: TRBV28
CDR3 DNA: TGTGCCAGCAGTTCCCGTAGTGGCTCCAAGTATTTT
CDR3 protein: CASSSRSGSKYF

clone size: few
J gene: TRBJ1-2
D gene: .
V gene: TRBV10-3
CDR3 DNA: TGTGCCATCAGTGAGTCGAATACAGGTCACCCCTTCGGACAGCGCAACTATGGCTACACCTTC
CDR3 protein: CAISESNTGHPFGQRNYGYTF

clone size: .
J gene: TRBJ1-2
D gene: .
V gene: TRBV2
CDR3 DNA: TGTGCCAGCAAGACGTTAGGGGCCGACCTTGGCTACACCTTC
CDR3 protein: CASKTLGADLGYTF

clone size: .
J gene: TRBJ2-1
D gene: .
V gene: TRBV6-6
CDR3 DNA: TGTGCCAGCAGTCACGGTGGGAATGAGCAGTTCTTC
CDR3 protein: CASSHGGNEQFF

clone size: .
J gene: TRBJ2-1
D gene: .
V gene: TRBV4-2
CDR3 DNA: TGTGCCAGCAGCCAGTTCCGGGGACCCCTCAATGAGCAGTTCTTC
CDR3 protein: CASSQFRGPLNEQFF

clone size: .
J gene: TRBJ2-5
D gene: TRBD2
V gene: TRBV13
CDR3 DNA: TGTGCCAGCAGCCACACGACTAGCGGGTGGTACCAAGAGACCCAGTACTTC
CDR3 protein: CASSHTTSGWYQETQYF

clone size: .
J gene: TRBJ1-3
D gene: .
V gene: TRBV18
CDR3 DNA: TGTGCCAGCTCACAGGGCCAACCTTTCTCTGGAAACACCATATATTTT
CDR3 protein: CASSQGQPFSGNTIYF

clone size: few
J gene: TRBJ1-1
D gene: .
V gene: TRBV7-3
CDR3 DNA: TGTGCCAGCAGCTCTCAAGGAAGAGGGGAGAACACTGAAGCTTTCTTT
CDR3 protein: CASSSQGRGENTEAFF

clone size: few
J gene: TRBJ1-2
D gene: .
V gene: TRBV29-1
CDR3 DNA: TGCAGCGTTGTAACAACTGACTATGGCTACACCTTC
CDR3 protein: CSVVTTDYGYTF

clone size: .
J gene: TRBJ1-2
D gene: TRBD1
V gene: TRBV5-4
CDR3 DNA: TGTGCCAGCAGCTTGGCGGGACAGGGACCGTATGGCTACACCTTC
CDR3 protein: CASSLAGQGPYGYTF

clone size: once
J gene: TRBJ1-5
D gene: .
V gene: TRBV28
CDR3 DNA: TGTGCCAGCAGTTTATCGAGTCAGCCTGGTCCCTTGGCCCAGCATTTT
CDR3 protein: CASSLSSQPGPLAQHF

clone size: .
J gene: TRBJ1-3
D gene: .
V gene: TRBV19
CDR3 DNA: TGTGCCAGTAGTATCCGGGGGTTGCTCTCTGGAAACACCATATATTTT
CDR3 protein: CASSIRGLLSGNTIYF

clone size: .
J gene: TRBJ1-6
D gene: .
V gene: TRBV9
CDR3 DNA: TGTGCCAGCAGCGTAGCTCGGGCCCCCGGTTCACCCCTCCACTTT
CDR3 protein: CASSVARAPGSPLHF

clone size: .
J gene: TRBJ2-3
D gene: .
V gene: TRBV29-1
CDR3 DNA: TGCAGCGTTGCCCCCGAGGGGGTCGGTACGCAGTATTTT
CDR3 protein: CSVAPEGVGTQYF

clone size: .
J gene: TRBJ1-1
D gene: TRBD1
V gene: TRBV14
CDR3 DNA: TGTGCCAGCAGCCACCGGGGGGGGACAGGGACTGAAGCTTTCTTT
CDR3 protein: CASSHRGGTGTEAFF

clone size: .
J gene: TRBJ1-5
D gene: .
V gene: TRBV9
CDR3 DNA: TGTGCCAGCAGCGTAGACCACCTAGGGCCCCAGCATTTT
CDR3 protein: CASSVDHLGPQHF

clone size: .
J gene: TRBJ1-1
D gene: .
V gene: TRBV5-1
CDR3 DNA: TGCGCCAGCAGCTTGGGAGGGTTGAACACTGAAGCTTTCTTT
CDR3 protein: CASSLGGLNTEAFF

clone size: .
J gene: TRBJ2-3
D gene: .
V gene: TRBV30
CDR3 DNA: TGTGCCTGGAGTCAGGGTCTAGGATTCAGCACAGATACGCAGTATTTT
CDR3 protein: CAWSQGLGFSTDTQYF

clone size: .
J gene: TRBJ2-1
D gene: TRBD1
V gene: TRBV6-1
CDR3 DNA: TGTGCCAGCAGTGAATTCGGGACAGGGTTATACAATGAGCAGTTCTTC
CDR3 protein: CASSEFGTGLYNEQFF

clone size: .
J gene: TRBJ1-3
D gene: TRBD1
V gene: TRBV11-2
CDR3 DNA: TGTGCCAGCAGCTCCCGGACAGGCTCTGGAAACACCATATATTTT
CDR3 protein: CASSSRTGSGNTIYF

clone size: once
J gene: TRBJ2-2
D gene: TRBD2
V gene: TRBV13
CDR3 DNA: TGTGCCAGCAGCCGGACGGGACTAAGGGGCACCGGGGAGCTGTTTTTT
CDR3 protein: CASSRTGLRGTGELFF

clone size: .
J gene: TRBJ2-2
D gene: TRBD2
V gene: TRBV2
CDR3 DNA: TGTGCCAGCAGTGCCGGGGGGGGTAACACCGGGGAGCTGTTTTTT
CDR3 protein: CASSAGGGNTGELFF

clone size: .
J gene: TRBJ1-2
D gene: TRBD1
V gene: TRBV7-9
CDR3 DNA: TGTGCCAGCAGCTCTCACCAGGGGGGCTATGGCTACACCTTC
CDR3 protein: CASSSHQGGYGYTF

clone size: once
J gene: TRBJ2-2
D gene: .
V gene: TRBV14
CDR3 DNA: TGTGCCAGCAGCCAAGGGCAGAGCCCCACCGGGGAGCTGTTTTTT
CDR3 protein: CASSQGQSPTGELFF

clone size: few
J gene: TRBJ1-4
D gene: .
V gene: TRBV5-1
CDR3 DNA: TGCGCCAGCAGCTCGGAGGGCGGGGGTCATGAAAAACTGTTTTTT
CDR3 protein: CASSSEGGGHEKLFF

clone size: few
J gene: TRBJ1-5
D gene: .
V gene: TRBV9
CDR3 DNA: TGTGCCAGCAGCGTAGGCGTGGATCAGCCCCAGCATTTT
CDR3 protein: CASSVGVDQPQHF

clone size: .
J gene: TRBJ2-1
D gene: TRBD2
V gene: TRBV19
CDR3 DNA: TGTGCCAGTAGTATAGTCGCGGGGGGGTCCTACAATGAGCAGTTCTTC
CDR3 protein: CASSIVAGGSYNEQFF